A single T cell receptor (beta chain) is shown here with its context. Repertoires were generated with immunoSEQ multiplex PCR, while TCRdb's copy carries only in-frame clones and drops some. The sample carries approximately 30,000 clones, around 90% recorded once. Time point: 12 to 13 months of natalizumab therapy. These data belong to a study of multiple sclerosis patients with progressive multifocal leukoencephalopathy. Germline V gives CDR1 SGHRS, CDR2 YFSETQ. Trimming took 2 bases from V and 0 from J, leaving 8 bases between them. The CDR3 has 14 amino acids. The sequences come from PBMCs, collected from a patient treated with natalizumab. The chain links TRBV5-1 to TRBJ1-1; perhaps TRBD1 as D (5 bases). This sequence originates from a human donor with multiple sclerosis. The CDR3 protein is CASSFRAMNTEAFF. CDR3 DNA sequence: TGCGCCAGCAGCTTCAGGGCCATGAACACTGAAGCTTTCTTT.